This T cell receptor beta chain originates from a study of blood T cell repertoires in COVID-19. The wider study: Specimens from acute and convalescent COVID-19 originated in the United States, Italy and Spain.

Authors' processing steps: Counts of nucleated cells, estimated from reference gene primer amplification, were obtained. Measured with immunoSEQ multiplex PCR; TCRdb has only the in-frame clones, and not every one. V and J calls and clone size follow that table, whereas D and trimming were derived from the DNA. Of tens of thousands of clones in the sample, roughly 80% were seen once. The CDR3 runs to 16 residues. Germline-derived CDR1 and CDR2 are LGHDT and YNNKEL (reference sequence). The V segment lost 0 bases and the J segment 6 bases; nucleotides outside the gene matches: 10. Sequences were obtained from peripheral blood. The clonotype originates from a human donor in a cohort sampled during active COVID-19. The chain employs TRBV3-1 (or the pseudogene TRBV3-2) and TRBJ2-7, with 8 bases fitting TRBD1. The CDR3 nucleotides are TGTGCCAGCAGCCAAGAGGGACAGGCATTCCGGTGCGAGCAGTACTTC. This sequence encodes CASSQEGQAFRCEQYF.